The rows below give T cell receptor beta chains drawn from one sample of a study of T cell changes during pregnancy in multiple sclerosis. The repertoire was sequenced with immunoSEQ multiplex PCR; TCRdb's copy has only in-frame clones and lacks some. The top ten clones hold approximately 1.5% of a sample with over 50,000 clones, around 91% of them seen once. Source: peripheral blood, taken in the third trimester of pregnancy. Receptors originate from a female donor in good health, enrolled as a control in a pregnancy study. Each CDR3 is given with its conserved first and last residue. The D gene is left open where the match is weak. Clone size is given for some rows only: seen once, a few or many times, or a class if the clone is expanded.

>TRBV25-1|TRBJ2-7|TRBD2|-
TGTGCCAGCAGTGACTCCGCGGGGGGAGACAAGCAGTACTTC
CASSDSAGGDKQYF
>TRBV7-9|TRBJ2-2|TRBD1|-
TGTGCCAGCAGCCCGCGACAGGGGGCGCAGGCCGGGGAGCTGTTTTTT
CASSPRQGAQAGELFF
>TRBV7-6|TRBJ2-2|-|-
TGTGCCAGCAGCTATGGCAGACTCACCGGGGAGCTGTTTTTT
CASSYGRLTGELFF
>TRBV2|TRBJ2-5|-|-
TGTGCCAGCAGCGGACAGTACCAAGAGACCCAGTACTTC
CASSGQYQETQYF
>TRBV29-1|TRBJ2-1|-|-
TGCAGCGTGCCTGGGGGGGGGCGTGTCAATGAGCAGTTCTTC
CSVPGGGRVNEQFF
>TRBV6-6|TRBJ2-2|-|-
TGTGCCAGCAACGGAGGTAACACCGGGGAGCTGTTTTTT
CASNGGNTGELFF
>TRBV7-9|TRBJ1-6|TRBD1|-
TGTGCCAGCAGCTTAGGGGACAGGGGGGATAATTCACCCCTCCACTTT
CASSLGDRGDNSPLHF
>TRBV6-5|TRBJ2-7|-|once
TGTGCCAGCAGTTCACGGGGCGAGCAGTACTTC
CASSSRGEQYF
>TRBV7-2|TRBJ2-7|TRBD1|-
TGTGCCAGCAGCTTCATCGGGACAGCCTCCTACGAGCAGTACTTC
CASSFIGTASYEQYF
>TRBV4-1|TRBJ1-5|-|-
TGCGCCAGCAGCCAAGGTAGCGGGGGACACAATCAGCCCCAGCATTTT
CASSQGSGGHNQPQHF
>TRBV2|TRBJ1-3|-|few
TGTGCCAGCAGCTTAGAAGGGGTCTTGGGTGGAAACACCATATATTTT
CASSLEGVLGGNTIYF
>TRBV7-9|TRBJ1-2|TRBD1|-
TGTGCCAGCAGCTTAGAGACAGGGGGAGGCTACACCTTC
CASSLETGGGYTF
>TRBV6-1|TRBJ1-5|-|-
TGTGCCAGCAGTGAACATAGCAATCAGCCCCAGCATTTT
CASSEHSNQPQHF
>TRBV5-5|TRBJ1-4|TRBD1|-
TGTGCCAGCAGCTTGGCTCAGGGGGCCGGTGAAAAACTGTTTTTT
CASSLAQGAGEKLFF
>TRBV28|TRBJ1-6|-|-
TGTGCCAGCAGTCCGCCGGACACTACCTATAATTCACCCCTCCACTTT
CASSPPDTTYNSPLHF
>TRBV5-1|TRBJ2-7|TRBD1|-
TGCGCCAGCGCGGGGACAGACAGGGGCGAGCAGTACTTC
CASAGTDRGEQYF
>TRBV6-5|TRBJ2-5|TRBD1|-
TGTGCCAGCAGTTACGATCTTGGGACAGGGGAGACCCAGTACTTC
CASSYDLGTGETQYF
>TRBV6-5|TRBJ2-6|-|-
TGTGCCAGCAGTAAACAGGGCTCTGGGGCCAACGTCCTGACTTTC
CASSKQGSGANVLTF
>TRBV4-2|TRBJ2-1|TRBD2|-
TGTGCCAGCAGCCAGGAGATGGGACTAGCCACCGATGAGCAGTTCTTC
CASSQEMGLATDEQFF
>TRBV30|TRBJ2-1|-|-
TGTGCCTGGAGTCAGGACAGATACAATGAGCAGTTCTTC
CAWSQDRYNEQFF
>TRBV4-3|TRBJ2-3|TRBD2|-
TGCGCCAGCAGCCAGGGGTCGACTAGCGGGGGCCGCGATACGCAGTATTTT
CASSQGSTSGGRDTQYF
>TRBV30|TRBJ2-7|-|-
TGTGCCTGGAGTGTATCAGGGGCCCAGGAGCAGTACTTC
CAWSVSGAQEQYF
>TRBV11-3|TRBJ2-3|TRBD2|-
TGTGCCAGCAGCTTTAGCGGGGGCCGGGGAGATACGCAGTATTTT
CASSFSGGRGDTQYF
>TRBV5-1|TRBJ2-3|-|-
TGCGCCAGCAGCTCTCGGGGACTCTTCACAGATACGCAGTATTTT
CASSSRGLFTDTQYF
>TRBV7-8|TRBJ2-2|TRBD1|-
TGTGCCAGCAGCGCCCTTAGGGGGCACCCCACCGGGGAGCTGTTTTTT
CASSALRGHPTGELFF
>TRBV7-9|TRBJ1-1|-|-
TGTGCCAGCAGCCTCTTTAGGGGTGAAGCTTTCTTT
CASSLFRGEAFF
>TRBV30|TRBJ2-3|TRBD1|-
TGTGCCTGGAATTGGGGGCAGGGGGACACAGATACGCAGTATTTT
CAWNWGQGDTDTQYF
>TRBV19|TRBJ2-1|TRBD2|once
TGTGCCAGTAGTATAGCACGGACTAGCAAGGGGAATGAGCAGTTCTTC
CASSIARTSKGNEQFF
>TRBV4-2|TRBJ1-1|TRBD1|-
TGTGCCAGCAGCCAAGGCTCCTTGGGACAGGGGAACACTGAAGCTTTCTTT
CASSQGSLGQGNTEAFF
>TRBV20-1|TRBJ2-5|TRBD2|-
TGCAGTGCGCGACTAGCGGAGACCCAGTACTTC
CSARLAETQYF
>TRBV2|TRBJ2-2|-|once
TGTGCCAGCAGGATTGAGGGGGGGATCGCCGGGGAGCTGTTTTTT
CASRIEGGIAGELFF